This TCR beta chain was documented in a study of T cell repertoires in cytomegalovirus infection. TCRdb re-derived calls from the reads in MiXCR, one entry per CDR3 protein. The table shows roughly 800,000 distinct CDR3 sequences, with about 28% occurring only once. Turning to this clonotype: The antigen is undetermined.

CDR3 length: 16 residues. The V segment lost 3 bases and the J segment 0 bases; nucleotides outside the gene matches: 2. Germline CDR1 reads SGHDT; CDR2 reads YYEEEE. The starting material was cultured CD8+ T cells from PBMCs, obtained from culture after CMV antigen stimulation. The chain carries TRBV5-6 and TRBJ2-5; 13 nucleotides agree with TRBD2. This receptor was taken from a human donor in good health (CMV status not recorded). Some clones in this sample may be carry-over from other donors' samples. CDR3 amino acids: CASSSGLAGYQETQYF. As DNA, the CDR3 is TGTGCCAGCAGCTCGGGACTAGCGGGGTACCAAGAGACCCAGTACTTC. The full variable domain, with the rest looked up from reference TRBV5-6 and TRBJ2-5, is DAGVTQSPTHLIKTRGQQVTLRCSPKSGHDTVSWYQQALGQGPQFIFQYYEEEERQRGNFPDRFSGHQFPNYSSELNVNALLLGDSALYLCASSSGLAGYQETQYFGPGTRLLVL.